What follows is one TCR beta chain and its context. With V trimmed by 5 bases and J by 5 bases, 9 bases remained unmatched. This CDR3 has 14 residues. Germline CDR1 reads SEHNR; CDR2 reads FQNEAQ (reference sequence). The record originates from a study of blood T cell repertoires in COVID-19. Original analysis: Amplified reference gene primers provided the basis for estimating nucleated cell counts. Using immunoSEQ multiplex PCR, the repertoire was profiled, and TCRdb retains in-frame clones only, with some absent. The V and J calls and clone size come from that table; D and trimming were worked out from the DNA. The sample contains approximately 30,000 clones, around 87% of which appear only once.

This chain joins TRBV7-9 and TRBJ2-7; 7 bases line up with TRBD1. The receptor was derived from a human donor in a cohort sampled during active COVID-19. Material: peripheral blood. DNA for the CDR3: TGTGCCAGCAGCCCCTTCGGGACAGCCAACGAGCAGTACTTC. This translates into CASSPFGTANEQYF. Complete variable domain (other parts from reference TRBV7-9 and TRBJ2-7): DTGVSQNPRHKITKRGQNVTFRCDPISEHNRLYWYRQTLGQGPEFLTYFQNEAQLEKSRLLSDRFSAERPKGSFSTLEIQRTEQGDSAMYLCASSPFGTANEQYFGPGTRLTVT.